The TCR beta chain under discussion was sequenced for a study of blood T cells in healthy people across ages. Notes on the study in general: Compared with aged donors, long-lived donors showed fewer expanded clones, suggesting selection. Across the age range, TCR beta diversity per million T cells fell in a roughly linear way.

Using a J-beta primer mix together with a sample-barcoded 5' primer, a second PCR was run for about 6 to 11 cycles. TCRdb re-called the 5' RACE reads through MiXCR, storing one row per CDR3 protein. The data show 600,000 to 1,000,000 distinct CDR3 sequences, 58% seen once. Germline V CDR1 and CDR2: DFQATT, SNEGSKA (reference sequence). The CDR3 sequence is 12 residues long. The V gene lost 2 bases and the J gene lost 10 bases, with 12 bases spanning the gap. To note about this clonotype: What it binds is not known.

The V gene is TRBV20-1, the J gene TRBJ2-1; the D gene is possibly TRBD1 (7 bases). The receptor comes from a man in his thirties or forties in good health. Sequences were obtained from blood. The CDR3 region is CSARRQGGEQFF. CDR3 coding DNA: TGCAGTGCTAGAAGACAGGGAGGAGAGCAGTTCTTC.